This TCR beta chain came from a study of beta chain features in type 1 diabetes. Study outcomes and limitations: Naive, central memory and Treg TCRB repertoires seemed to resemble each other more closely in patients than they did in healthy donors. Any PCR bias toward short templates would affect both groups alike. Patients with type 1 diabetes carried fewer insertions and had more deletions at their VDJ junctions.

The authors reverse transcribed all of the isolated RNA, so sequencing captured expressed TCRB transcripts. Using immunoSEQ multiplex PCR, the repertoire was profiled, and TCRdb retains in-frame clones only, with some absent. This sample has under 900,000 clones; 15% to 20% occur once, and the top ten carry around 0.02%. As concerns this clone: Its antigen remains unidentified.

CDR1 LGHNA and CDR2 YNFKEQ come from the germline V gene. The ends lost 0 bases at V and 2 bases at J; junction bases unmatched: 1. This CDR3 comprises 15 residues. The source of this sequence is a young woman in good health. This sequence joins TRBV4-2 and TRBJ1-2; 9 bases align to TRBD1. Sequencing used naive CD4+ T cells from blood. As DNA, the CDR3 is TGTGCCAGCAGCCAAGACGGGACAGGGAACTATGGCTACACCTTC. It translates to CASSQDGTGNYGYTF.